The next 29 T cell receptor beta chains were all read from a single sample in a study of blood T cell repertoires in COVID-19. Profiled with immunoSEQ multiplex PCR; TCRdb holds only in-frame clones, not every one. The data show about 280,000 clones, around 90% seen once. Sequencing input: PBMCs or T cells enriched from blood (not recorded which). All receptors derive from a woman in her forties who had recovered from COVID-19.

The chain uses TRBV15 and TRBJ2-1; 12 bases are a match to TRBD2. CDR3 length: 15 residues. V shed 6 bases, J shed 9 bases, and the junction held 9 bases outside the gene matches. Germline values: CDR1 LNHNV, CDR2 YYDKDF (reference sequence). This CDR3 is CATSSPGLAGVEQFF. In DNA form, the CDR3 reads TGTGCCACCAGTTCGCCGGGACTAGCGGGTGTTGAGCAGTTCTTC.

This chain joins TRBV28 and TRBJ2-1; TRBD1 agrees at 8 bases. Trimming cost V 4 bases and J 1 base; bases outside gene matches: 6. The germline V gene has CDR1 MDHEN and CDR2 SYDVKM. This CDR3 is built from 16 residues. As DNA, the CDR3 is TGTGCCAGCAGTTCTCGGACAGGGAGGTCCTACAATGAGCAGTTCTTC. As protein: CASSSRTGRSYNEQFF. Using reference TRBV28 and TRBJ2-1 for the parts outside the CDR3, the full variable domain is DVKVTQSSRYLVKRTGEKVFLECVQDMDHENMFWYRQDPGLGLRLIYFSYDVKMKEKGDIPEGYSVSREKKERFSLILESASTNQTSMYLCASSSRTGRSYNEQFFGPGTRLTVL.

V and J are TRBV28 and TRBJ1-4; D is perhaps TRBD1 (6 bases). Trimming took 5 bases from V and 7 from J, leaving 14 bases between them. The CDR3 has 14 amino acids. Germline-derived CDR1 and CDR2 are MDHEN and SYDVKM. The chain's CDR3 is CASSRGGGGEKLFF. Here the CDR3 DNA reads TGTGCCAGCAGTCGAGGGGGGGGCGGTGAAAAACTGTTTTTT.

This chain connects TRBV7-9 to TRBJ2-2; D is perhaps TRBD1 (6 bases). This CDR3 contains 16 residues. The germline V gene has CDR1 SEHNR and CDR2 FQNEAQ (reference sequence). V was clipped by 1 base and J by 6 bases, with 15 bases between them. CDR3 bases: TGTGCCAGCAGCTTAGTTGGCAGGGGCCGGCCCGGGGAGCTGTTTTTT. Residues: CASSLVGRGRPGELFF.

This clone was found a few times. A junction end diverges from the germline sequence, so it may reflect a read error. J is TRBJ1-4 and V is TRBV18; no clear D. In germline, CDR1 is KGHSH, CDR2 LQKENI. There are 14 residues in the CDR3. The CDR3 nucleotides are TGTGCCAGCTCTCCACTCGGGATAAATGAAAAACTGTTTTTT. Its protein is CASSPLGINEKLFF.

This chain's CDR3 is CASSPSGRRGQETQYF. As DNA, the CDR3 is TGTGCCAGCTCACCAAGTGGCAGACGAGGCCAAGAGACCCAGTACTTC. The V call is TRBV18, the J call TRBJ2-5; D is unresolved. Germline assignment: CDR1 KGHSH and CDR2 LQKENI. Trimming left V 2 bases short and J 1 base short, with 14 bases between. The CDR3 spans 16 residues.

The chain employs TRBV11-2 and TRBJ2-2; D ambiguous. Germline-derived CDR1 and CDR2 are SGHAT and FQNNGV. Deletions cut 7 bases from V and 6 bases from J, with 15 bases between. CDR3 length equals 14 residues. The CDR3: CASTPPRVPGELFF. The CDR3 nucleotides are TGTGCCAGCACCCCTCCCCGGGTACCCGGGGAGCTGTTTTTT.

The chain links TRBV30 to TRBJ2-6, with TRBD1 identical over 7 bases. The CDR3 has 17 residues. After removal of 2 bases from V and 0 bases from J, the junction contained 7 bases not matched to a gene. From germline, CDR1 is GTSNPN and CDR2 SVGIG (reference sequence). The CDR3 is CAWSRTGWSSGANVLTF. As DNA, the CDR3 is TGTGCCTGGAGTCGGACAGGATGGAGCTCTGGGGCCAACGTCCTGACTTTC.

The chain links TRBV28 to TRBJ2-3, with TRBD2 as a possible D gene (6 bases). Trimming took 7 bases from V and 0 from J, leaving 26 bases between them. The CDR3 sequence is 19 residues long. CDR1 MDHEN and CDR2 SYDVKM come from the germline V gene. CDR3 protein: CASTSLEGVAEPSTDTQYF. In DNA, the CDR3 is TGTGCCAGCACCAGTTTGGAGGGCGTAGCGGAACCTAGCACAGATACGCAGTATTTT.

The chain employs TRBV6-5 and TRBJ2-7, with 8 bases aligning to TRBD2. The V segment lost 0 bases and the J segment 6 bases; nucleotides outside the gene matches: 1. Per the germline V gene, CDR1 is MNHEY and CDR2 is SVGAGI. This CDR3 contains 13 residues. The CDR3 loop is CASSYSRGGEQYF. CDR3 bases: TGTGCCAGCAGTTACTCCCGGGGGGGCGAGCAGTACTTC.

The chain joins TRBV6-2 or TRBV6-3 to TRBJ2-7; TRBD2 aligns across 9 bases. The CDR3 loop spans 14 amino acids. J lost 4 bases, V lost 4 bases, and 5 bases had no gene match. Germline V lookup: CDR1 MNHEY, CDR2 SVGEGT. This CDR3 reads CASSFSGRAYEQYF. CDR3 DNA sequence: TGTGCCAGCAGTTTTAGCGGGAGAGCGTACGAGCAGTACTTC.

The chain carries TRBV27 and TRBJ2-1; D might be TRBD1 (5 bases). Germline-derived CDR1 and CDR2 are MNHEY and SMNVEV (reference sequence). This CDR3 is 16 amino acids long. V was cut by 1 base and J by 4 bases, with 14 bases left in between. The CDR3 loop is CASSLFGTGAYNEQFF. CDR3 DNA sequence: TGTGCCAGCAGTTTATTTGGTACAGGAGCTTACAATGAGCAGTTCTTC.

The gene calls are TRBV19 and TRBJ1-3; D is perhaps TRBD1 (5 bases). V was shortened by 6 bases and J by 1 base, with 13 bases between the two germline ends. CDR1 is LNHDA, CDR2 SQIVND, per germline (reference sequence). This CDR3 is 15 amino acids long. For the CDR3, the DNA is TGTGCCAGTAGCACCGCCCGGGGGTCTGGAAACACCATATATTTT. Protein: CASSTARGSGNTIYF.

The J gene is TRBJ1-6, the V gene TRBV4-3; D is perhaps TRBD1 (5 bases). Germline CDR1 reads LGHNA; CDR2 reads YSLEER. The CDR3 sequence is 16 residues long. Trimming removed 0 bases at V and 7 bases at J, with 13 bases between. The CDR3 sequence: CASSQDGGTGNSPLHF. In DNA, the CDR3 is TGCGCCAGCAGCCAAGACGGGGGAACGGGAAATTCACCCCTCCACTTT.

The chain employs TRBV30 and TRBJ2-3; D possibly corresponds to TRBD2 (6 bases). Germline values: CDR1 GTSNPN, CDR2 SVGIG (reference sequence). This CDR3 is 13 amino acids long. V was trimmed by 2 bases and J by 2 bases, leaving 8 bases between them. The CDR3 protein is CAWSWGDTDTQYF. DNA of the CDR3: TGTGCCTGGAGTTGGGGGGACACAGATACGCAGTATTTT.

The genes are TRBV28 and TRBJ1-4, with D possibly being TRBD1 (5 bases). V dropped 11 bases and J dropped 3 bases, with 10 bases sitting between them. The CDR3 loop spans 12 amino acids. Germline V CDR1 and CDR2: MDHEN, SYDVKM. This chain's CDR3 is CAASGSNEKLFF. CDR3 sequence (DNA): TGTGCCGCTTCAGGGTCTAATGAAAAACTGTTTTTT.

The chain recombines TRBV18 with TRBJ2-6, with TRBD1 matching 8 bases. Looked up from germline, CDR1 is KGHSH and CDR2 is LQKENI. J lost 3 bases, V lost 3 bases, and 7 bases had no gene match. This CDR3 is 17 amino acids long. The CDR3 DNA sequence: TGTGCCAGCTCACCCCCAGCCAGGGGGCTTGGGGCCAACGTCCTGACTTTC. Encoded protein: CASSPPARGLGANVLTF.

This chain connects TRBV2 to TRBJ2-1, with 11 bases identical to TRBD2. Germline V gene sequence: CDR1 SNHLY, CDR2 FYNNEI. With 9 bases clipped from V and 4 bases from J, the junction kept 5 bases outside the gene matches. This CDR3 comprises 14 residues. This CDR3 is CARAGTSGYNEQFF. The CDR3 DNA is TGTGCCAGGGCCGGGACTAGCGGTTACAATGAGCAGTTCTTC.

This rearrangement joins TRBV2 to TRBJ2-3; 7 bases are shared with TRBD2. Germline loops: CDR1 SNHLY, CDR2 FYNNEI. With V trimmed by 1 base and J by 8 bases, 9 bases remained unmatched. This CDR3 has 15 residues. CDR3 loop: CASSEEKAGLGTQYF. The CDR3 DNA reads TGTGCCAGCAGTGAAGAGAAAGCGGGATTGGGTACGCAGTATTTT.

The CDR3 protein is CASIPGRGNTEAFF. The CDR3, as DNA: TGTGCCAGCATCCCCGGGAGGGGAAACACTGAAGCTTTCTTT. V and J are TRBV7-2 and TRBJ1-1, with D perhaps TRBD1 (5 bases). The CDR3 is 14 amino acids. Deletions cut 7 bases from V and 2 bases from J, with 14 bases between. In germline, CDR1 is SGHTA, CDR2 FQGNSA.

The rearrangement links TRBV4-3 to TRBJ2-7; weak D call: TRBD1 (6 bases). Germline CDR1 reads LGHNA; CDR2 reads YSLEER. CDR3 length: 14 residues. Trimming took off 2 bases at V and 3 bases at J, with 11 bases between the two ends. The CDR3, as DNA: TGCGCCAGCAGCCAAAGGACAGCTAACTACGAGCAGTACTTC. It is translated as CASSQRTANYEQYF.

CDR3 in amino acids: CASNRVSGNTIYF. CDR3 DNA sequence: TGTGCCTCTAACAGGGTCTCTGGAAACACCATATATTTT. The V gene is TRBV30, the J gene TRBJ1-3; TRBD1 might be the D (6 bases). V was trimmed by 7 bases and J by 0 bases, leaving 10 bases between them. In germline, CDR1 is GTSNPN, CDR2 SVGIG (reference sequence). The CDR3 has 13 residues.

The chain employs TRBV11-3 and TRBJ1-1; D is perhaps TRBD1 (6 bases). The germline V and J ends were trimmed by 5 bases and 3 bases, with 13 bases remaining between them. The germline CDR1 and CDR2 sequences are SGHNT and YENEEA. There are 14 residues in the CDR3. The chain's CDR3 is CASSRTGLDTEAFF. DNA for the CDR3: TGTGCCAGCAGCCGCACAGGGCTGGACACTGAAGCTTTCTTT.

The V and J genes are TRBV9 and TRBJ2-5; no firm D call. This CDR3 has 13 amino acids. The ends were cut back, 2 bases at V and 5 bases at J, with 10 bases in the middle. CDR1 is SGDLS and CDR2 is YYNGEE in the germline V gene. As DNA, the CDR3 is TGTGCCAGCAGCGTGCACAGTTCCGAGACCCAGTACTTC. Protein: CASSVHSSETQYF. The complete variable domain, with remaining parts taken from reference TRBV9 and TRBJ2-5, reads DSGVTQTPKHLITATGQRVTLRCSPRSGDLSVYWYQQSLDQGLQFLIQYYNGEERAKGNILERFSAQQFPDLHSELNLSSLELGDSALYFCASSVHSSETQYFGPGTRLLVL.

The rearrangement uses TRBV5-1 and TRBJ2-1; D may be TRBD2 (6 bases). With 3 bases removed from V and 0 bases from J, the gap between germline ends came to 13 bases. This CDR3 is built from 16 residues. Germline CDR1 reads SGHRS; CDR2 reads YFSETQ. The CDR3 sequence: CASSSGTFSSYNEQFF. Here the CDR3 DNA reads TGCGCCAGCAGCTCGGGGACTTTTAGCTCCTACAATGAGCAGTTCTTC.

This clone was detected only a few times. The chain combines TRBV12-3 or TRBV12-4 with TRBJ2-7; no definite D call. CDR3 length equals 11 residues. V lost 4 bases to trimming and J lost 4 bases, with 5 bases between them. Here the CDR3 reads CASSSLYEQYF. CDR3 nucleotide sequence: TGTGCCAGCAGTTCTCTTTACGAGCAGTACTTC.

V gene TRBV9 combines with J gene TRBJ1-4, with D perhaps TRBD1 (6 bases). In germline, CDR1 is SGDLS, CDR2 YYNGEE. This CDR3 has 16 amino acids. The V gene lost 4 bases and the J gene lost 2 bases, with 15 bases spanning the gap. The CDR3 here is CASSFGGGATNEKLFF. Written as DNA, the CDR3 is TGTGCCAGCAGCTTTGGAGGGGGGGCCACTAATGAAAAACTGTTTTTT. The full variable domain, its missing parts supplied by reference TRBV9 and TRBJ1-4, is DSGVTQTPKHLITATGQRVTLRCSPRSGDLSVYWYQQSLDQGLQFLIQYYNGEERAKGNILERFSAQQFPDLHSELNLSSLELGDSALYFCASSFGGGATNEKLFFGSGTQLSVL.

This chain links TRBV5-6 with TRBJ2-7; 7 positions match TRBD1. The germline V gene has CDR1 SGHDT and CDR2 YYEEEE. The length of the CDR3 is 12 residues. The ends lost 5 bases at V and 3 bases at J; junction bases unmatched: 2. CDR3 in DNA: TGTGCCAGCAGTCGACAGGGCTACGAGCAGTACTTC. Amino acid sequence: CASSRQGYEQYF.

The chain's CDR3 is CASSPPGLAGVYEQYF. CDR3 nucleotides: TGTGCCAGCTCACCACCGGGACTAGCGGGAGTTTACGAGCAGTACTTC. J is TRBJ2-7 and V is TRBV18, with 14 bases that match TRBD2. Germline V gene sequence: CDR1 KGHSH, CDR2 LQKENI. V lost 0 bases to trimming and J lost 4 bases; unmatched junction nucleotides: 2. The CDR3 is made up of 16 amino acids.